These T cell receptor beta chains were read from a single sample in a study of T cell responses to AZD1222 COVID-19 vaccine. Produced via immunoSEQ multiplex PCR; TCRdb's table is partial and in-frame only. This sample has approximately 89,000 clones, with 70% to 90% found just once. The sample was peripheral blood, taken on day 0 of AZD1222 vaccination. All receptors derive from an adult in good health. The conserved cysteine and the conserved F or W are not part of the CDR3 here. Fields, in order: CDR3 length, J gene, V gene, D gene, CDR3 protein. D genes are given only for firm matches.

cdr3_length: 12
j_call: TRBJ1-2
v_call: TRBV6-5
d_call: TRBD1
cdr3_aa: ASRNRGNDYGYT

cdr3_length: 12
j_call: TRBJ2-2
v_call: TRBV19
d_call: TRBD1
cdr3_aa: ASDEGAGTGELF

cdr3_length: 13
j_call: TRBJ2-7
v_call: TRBV13
d_call: TRBD1
cdr3_aa: ASSLGPTGAREQY

cdr3_length: 14
j_call: TRBJ1-2
v_call: TRBV5-4
d_call: TRBD1
cdr3_aa: ASSLALGTGADGYT

cdr3_length: 12
j_call: TRBJ1-4
v_call: TRBV7-2
d_call: .
cdr3_aa: ASSLAGTNEKLF

cdr3_length: 12
j_call: TRBJ2-7
v_call: TRBV5-5
d_call: .
cdr3_aa: ASSLARDSYEQY

cdr3_length: 13
j_call: TRBJ1-2
v_call: TRBV6-1
d_call: .
cdr3_aa: ASSDASLSNYGYT

cdr3_length: 11
j_call: TRBJ2-1
v_call: TRBV5-6
d_call: .
cdr3_aa: ASQTNTYNEQF

cdr3_length: 13
j_call: TRBJ2-1
v_call: TRBV27
d_call: TRBD1
cdr3_aa: ASRTGTGVHNEQF

cdr3_length: 13
j_call: TRBJ1-4
v_call: TRBV4-1
d_call: .
cdr3_aa: ASSQDTGGDEKLF

cdr3_length: 14
j_call: TRBJ2-2
v_call: TRBV19
d_call: TRBD2
cdr3_aa: ASSIERGDFTGELF

cdr3_length: 13
j_call: TRBJ1-2
v_call: TRBV7-3
d_call: .
cdr3_aa: ASSLSGLPGYGYT

cdr3_length: 9
j_call: TRBJ2-5
v_call: TRBV12-3/TRBV12-4
d_call: .
cdr3_aa: ASSPEETQY

cdr3_length: 14
j_call: TRBJ2-1
v_call: TRBV4-2
d_call: TRBD2
cdr3_aa: ASSTSGGSSYNEQF

cdr3_length: 13
j_call: TRBJ1-2
v_call: TRBV5-4
d_call: .
cdr3_aa: ASSLSVGANYGYT

cdr3_length: 13
j_call: TRBJ2-1
v_call: TRBV5-1
d_call: .
cdr3_aa: ASTPRESSYNEQF

cdr3_length: 16
j_call: TRBJ1-6
v_call: TRBV7-3
d_call: .
cdr3_aa: ASSITGTLSSYNSPLH

cdr3_length: 12
j_call: TRBJ2-7
v_call: TRBV19
d_call: .
cdr3_aa: ASSTVEGGYEQY

cdr3_length: 10
j_call: TRBJ1-1
v_call: TRBV6-5
d_call: .
cdr3_aa: ASRTGPAEAF

cdr3_length: 12
j_call: TRBJ1-2
v_call: TRBV4-3
d_call: .
cdr3_aa: ASSPGGGGYGYT

cdr3_length: 12
j_call: TRBJ2-7
v_call: TRBV18
d_call: .
cdr3_aa: ASSPSGTIYEQY

cdr3_length: 12
j_call: TRBJ2-7
v_call: TRBV7-2
d_call: .
cdr3_aa: ASSQRGNSYEQY

cdr3_length: 14
j_call: TRBJ2-7
v_call: TRBV4-3
d_call: TRBD1
cdr3_aa: ASSQSTDRGLGEQY

cdr3_length: 13
j_call: TRBJ1-6
v_call: TRBV5-4
d_call: .
cdr3_aa: ASSLQGGVNSPLH

cdr3_length: 13
j_call: TRBJ1-4
v_call: TRBV5-1
d_call: TRBD1
cdr3_aa: ASSRDRGANEKLF

cdr3_length: 12
j_call: TRBJ1-6
v_call: TRBV7-3
d_call: .
cdr3_aa: ASSPNRPPSPLH

cdr3_length: 13
j_call: TRBJ1-5
v_call: TRBV28
d_call: .
cdr3_aa: ASTEQGSRGQPQH

cdr3_length: 15
j_call: TRBJ2-1
v_call: TRBV4-3
d_call: TRBD2
cdr3_aa: ASSQDAGGRGGNEQF

cdr3_length: 12
j_call: TRBJ2-2
v_call: TRBV30
d_call: TRBD2
cdr3_aa: ALAGGAMAGELF

cdr3_length: 13
j_call: TRBJ2-1
v_call: TRBV7-9
d_call: .
cdr3_aa: ASSSIPRPHNEQF

cdr3_length: 12
j_call: TRBJ1-5
v_call: TRBV30
d_call: .
cdr3_aa: AWSAGEGNQPQH

cdr3_length: 14
j_call: TRBJ2-2
v_call: TRBV6-5
d_call: .
cdr3_aa: ASSYSPRTTTGELF

cdr3_length: 10
j_call: TRBJ2-2
v_call: TRBV3-1/TRBV3-2
d_call: .
cdr3_aa: ASRAGTGELF

cdr3_length: 12
j_call: TRBJ2-7
v_call: TRBV19
d_call: TRBD1
cdr3_aa: ASSLGTGGGEQY

cdr3_length: 14
j_call: TRBJ1-3
v_call: TRBV3-1/TRBV3-2
d_call: .
cdr3_aa: ASSPRHAPSGNTIY

cdr3_length: 12
j_call: TRBJ1-1
v_call: TRBV5-1
d_call: .
cdr3_aa: ASSGGQLNTEAF

cdr3_length: 11
j_call: TRBJ2-7
v_call: TRBV2
d_call: TRBD2
cdr3_aa: AFGEGLDFEQY

cdr3_length: 11
j_call: TRBJ1-2
v_call: TRBV7-9
d_call: .
cdr3_aa: ASSPDGPYGYT

cdr3_length: 11
j_call: TRBJ1-1
v_call: TRBV12-3/TRBV12-4
d_call: .
cdr3_aa: ASSLGVGTEAF

cdr3_length: 14
j_call: TRBJ2-2
v_call: TRBV19
d_call: .
cdr3_aa: ASSIDPATGTGELF

cdr3_length: 13
j_call: TRBJ1-1
v_call: TRBV5-1
d_call: TRBD1
cdr3_aa: ASSLVGTGASEAF

cdr3_length: 11
j_call: TRBJ1-2
v_call: TRBV28
d_call: .
cdr3_aa: ASSIGGRYGYT

cdr3_length: 11
j_call: TRBJ1-1
v_call: TRBV29-1
d_call: TRBD1
cdr3_aa: SVDPGGNTEAF

cdr3_length: 10
j_call: TRBJ2-7
v_call: TRBV5-1
d_call: TRBD1
cdr3_aa: ASSTGGDEQY

cdr3_length: 11
j_call: TRBJ2-7
v_call: TRBV9
d_call: .
cdr3_aa: ASSVEEGSQEY

cdr3_length: 12
j_call: TRBJ2-7
v_call: TRBV6-5
d_call: .
cdr3_aa: ASSYQRTDSEQY

cdr3_length: 10
j_call: TRBJ1-5
v_call: TRBV7-3
d_call: .
cdr3_aa: ASRASNQPQH

cdr3_length: 16
j_call: TRBJ2-2
v_call: TRBV4-3
d_call: TRBD2
cdr3_aa: ASSVRAAGGTNTGELF

cdr3_length: 14
j_call: TRBJ2-2
v_call: TRBV27
d_call: TRBD2
cdr3_aa: ASRSRAGGNTGELF